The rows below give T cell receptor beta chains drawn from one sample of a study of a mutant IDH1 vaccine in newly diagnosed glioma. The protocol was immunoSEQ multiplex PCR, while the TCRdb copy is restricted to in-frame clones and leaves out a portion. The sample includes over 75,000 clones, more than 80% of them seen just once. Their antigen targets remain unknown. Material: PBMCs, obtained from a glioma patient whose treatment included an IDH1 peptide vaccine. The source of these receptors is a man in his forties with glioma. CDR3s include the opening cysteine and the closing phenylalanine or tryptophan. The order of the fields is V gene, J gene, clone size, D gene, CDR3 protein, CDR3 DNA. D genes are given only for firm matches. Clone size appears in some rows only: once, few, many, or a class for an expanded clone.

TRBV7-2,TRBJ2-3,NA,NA,CASSLFPGFDTQYF,TGTGCCAGCAGCTTATTTCCAGGTTTTGATACGCAGTATTTT
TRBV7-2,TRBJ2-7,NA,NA,CASSLLGLYEQYF,TGTGCCAGCAGCTTACTAGGGCTCTACGAGCAGTACTTC
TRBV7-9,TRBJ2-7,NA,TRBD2,CASSPAGLSEQYF,TGTGCCAGCAGCCCAGCGGGGTTGAGTGAGCAGTACTTC
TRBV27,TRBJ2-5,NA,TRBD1,CASRPWTGDRETQYF,TGTGCCAGCAGACCCTGGACAGGGGACAGAGAGACCCAGTACTTC
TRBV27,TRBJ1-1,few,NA,CASPRGDAEAFF,TGTGCCAGCCCCCGGGGCGACGCTGAAGCTTTCTTT
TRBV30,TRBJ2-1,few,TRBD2,CAHSGGAISYNEQFF,TGTGCCCACAGCGGGGGGGCTATCTCCTACAATGAGCAGTTCTTC
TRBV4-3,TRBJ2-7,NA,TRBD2,CASSQGTSETNEQYF,TGCGCCAGCAGCCAAGGGACTAGCGAAACCAACGAGCAGTACTTC
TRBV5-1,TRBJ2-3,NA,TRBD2,CASSHGTSGGASTDTQYF,TGCGCCAGCAGCCACGGGACTAGCGGGGGGGCAAGCACAGATACGCAGTATTTT
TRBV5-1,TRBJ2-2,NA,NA,CASRQRSLPTGELFF,TGCGCCAGCCGGCAAAGGAGCTTACCTACCGGGGAGCTGTTTTTT
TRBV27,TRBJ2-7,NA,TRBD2,CASSPPTRLAGTYEQYF,TGTGCCAGCAGTCCTCCTACTCGACTAGCGGGGACCTACGAGCAGTACTTC
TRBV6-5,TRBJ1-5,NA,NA,CASSDPQPQHF,TGTGCCAGCAGTGACCCTCAGCCCCAGCATTTT
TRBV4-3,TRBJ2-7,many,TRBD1,CASSQTRQGASYEQYF,TGCGCCAGCAGCCAAACCCGACAGGGAGCATCCTACGAGCAGTACTTC
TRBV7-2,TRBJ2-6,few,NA,CASSSRGGANVLTF,TGTGCCAGCAGCTCCCGGGGTGGAGCCAACGTCCTGACTTTC
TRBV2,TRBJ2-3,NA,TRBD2,CASKGTSGGARSDTQYF,TGTGCCAGCAAGGGGACTAGCGGGGGGGCCAGGTCAGATACGCAGTATTTT
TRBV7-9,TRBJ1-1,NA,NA,CASSLGGQMNTEAFF,TGTGCCAGCAGCTTAGGAGGACAGATGAACACTGAAGCTTTCTTT
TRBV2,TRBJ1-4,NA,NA,CASSDRATNEKLFF,TGTGCCAGCAGTGACAGGGCAACTAATGAAAAACTGTTTTTT
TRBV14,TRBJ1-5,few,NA,CASSHHSNQPQHF,TGTGCCAGCAGCCATCATAGCAATCAGCCCCAGCATTTT
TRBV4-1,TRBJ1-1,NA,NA,CASSQGGRGNTEAFF,TGCGCCAGCAGCCAAGGCGGGAGAGGGAACACTGAAGCTTTCTTT
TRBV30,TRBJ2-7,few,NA,CAWSGYGSPDSYEQYF,TGTGCCTGGAGTGGATATGGGAGCCCCGATTCCTACGAGCAGTACTTC
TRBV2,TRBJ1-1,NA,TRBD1,CASREATGRNTEAFF,TGTGCCAGCAGGGAGGCGACAGGGAGGAACACTGAAGCTTTCTTT